This is a list of T cell receptor beta chains from one sample in a study of T cell responses to AZD1222 COVID-19 vaccine. TCRdb keeps only in-frame clones here, not all; method: immunoSEQ multiplex PCR. The data contain 120,000 to 150,000 clones, roughly 91% of them singletons. The sample in question was peripheral blood, obtained on day 0 of AZD1222 vaccination. The source is an adult in good health. Both conserved end residues are part of each CDR3. A D gene is named only where the DNA matches it firmly. Rows give clone size only sometimes, using once, few, many, or a class for an expanded clone.

TGTGCCAGCTGGCTGGGGCACACTGGAAACACCATATATTTT	CASWLGHTGNTIYF	TRBV2	NA	NA	TRBJ1-3
TGTGCCAGTAGTCAAGAGGGGCTGGCGGGTGAAAAACTGTTTTTT	CASSQEGLAGEKLFF	TRBV19	NA	NA	TRBJ1-4
TGCAGCGTTGAGCGCCAGACTGAAGCTTTCTTT	CSVERQTEAFF	TRBV29-1	NA	once	TRBJ1-1
TGTGCCAGCAGCCAAGATTTCAGGGGGCGTAATTCACCCCTCCACTTT	CASSQDFRGRNSPLHF	TRBV3-1/TRBV3-2	TRBD1	NA	TRBJ1-6
TGCGCCAGCAGCCAAGAAGCGACTAGAAGTTATACCGGGGAGCTGTTTTTT	CASSQEATRSYTGELFF	TRBV4-3	NA	few	TRBJ2-2
TGTGCCAGCAGCGTAACCGGGACAACTAACTATGGCTACACCTTC	CASSVTGTTNYGYTF	TRBV9	NA	NA	TRBJ1-2
TGTGCCAGCAGTGAACAAGGGGCGCGAATGAACACTGAAGCTTTCTTT	CASSEQGARMNTEAFF	TRBV2	NA	NA	TRBJ1-1
TGTGCCAGCAGTTTATCGCAGCGGATCAACACAGCTTTCTTT	CASSLSQRINTAFF	TRBV27	NA	NA	TRBJ1-1
TGCGCCAGCAGCTCCGACCCGGGGAATGAAAAACTGTTTTTT	CASSSDPGNEKLFF	TRBV5-1	NA	NA	TRBJ1-4
TGTGCCAGCAGTGATAAGCGGGTCAATCAGCCCCAGCATTTT	CASSDKRVNQPQHF	TRBV2	NA	NA	TRBJ1-5
TGTGCCAGCAGCTTCAAGGTGGACTGGGACGAGCAGTACTTC	CASSFKVDWDEQYF	TRBV11-2	NA	NA	TRBJ2-7
TGTGCCAGCAGCCCGGACAGCCGCTCCCTTGGCTACACCTTC	CASSPDSRSLGYTF	TRBV7-3	NA	NA	TRBJ1-2
TGTGCCAGCAGCCAAGACAGCGTCTGGGATGAGCAGTTCTTC	CASSQDSVWDEQFF	TRBV21-1	NA	NA	TRBJ2-1
TGTGCCAGCAGCACTTCTAGGGACAGTAGGAAGGCCGGGGAGCTGTTTTTT	CASSTSRDSRKAGELFF	TRBV11-2	TRBD1	NA	TRBJ2-2
TGTGCCAGCAGCCCGACGGACAGGGGAAACGAGCAGTACTTC	CASSPTDRGNEQYF	TRBV7-2	TRBD1	NA	TRBJ2-7
TGTGCCAGCAGTTATCACGGGAGACCCCTCCACTTT	CASSYHGRPLHF	TRBV6-2/TRBV6-3	NA	NA	TRBJ1-6
TGTGCCAGCAGTGCAGGACAGGCACAAGGTGGCTACACCTTC	CASSAGQAQGGYTF	TRBV25-1	TRBD1	NA	TRBJ1-2
TGCGCCAGCAGCAACGGACTAGCGGGAGGTAGTGAGCAGTTCTTC	CASSNGLAGGSEQFF	TRBV4-3	TRBD2	NA	TRBJ2-1
TGTGCCACCAGCAGAGATCGGGGCAGGGGCCGTGGCTACACCTTC	CATSRDRGRGRGYTF	TRBV15	NA	NA	TRBJ1-2
TGTGCCAGCAGTTCCCGGGCCAGCGGGAATGCAGATACGCAGTATTTT	CASSSRASGNADTQYF	TRBV6-5	TRBD2	NA	TRBJ2-3